The 30 T cell receptor beta chains in this list originate from one sample, sequenced in a study of blood T cell repertoires in COVID-19 (dated by TCRdb to 2018 to 2020). To prepare the library, the immunoSEQ multiplex PCR assay was applied. The table comes from immuneACCESS by way of TCRdb, which keeps in-frame sequences with V and J called. Part of the clones is missing from these tables; in studies checked, under half for an unresolved V gene and the rest for unknown reasons. Across this sample there are 120,000 to 150,000 clones, with more than 70% seen only once. 5% of the sample is taken by the ten largest. Sequencing was carried out using peripheral blood. These receptors originate from a woman in her 50s with acute or convalescent COVID-19.

This clone was counted between two and nine times. The CDR3 coding sequence is TGTGCCAGCAGCTTTACAGGGAACAATGAGCAGTTCTTC. Amino acids: CASSFTGNNEQFF. The V call is TRBV7-2, the J call TRBJ2-1; D possibly corresponds to TRBD1 (6 bases). V lost 3 bases and J lost 5, with 8 bases in between. The germline V gene encodes CDR1 SGHTA and CDR2 FQGNSA. The CDR3 is 13 amino acids.

The V call is TRBV11-3, the J call TRBJ1-6; D not resolved. Germline lookup yields CDR1 SGHNT and CDR2 YENEEA. There are 14 residues in the CDR3. V gave up 0 bases and J gave up 7 bases, with 7 bases separating them. The CDR3 DNA sequence: TGTGCCAGCAGCTTAGATTCCAGGAATTCACCCCTCCACTTT. This translates into CASSLDSRNSPLHF.

This chain connects TRBV7-3 to TRBJ1-6; 10 nucleotides line up with TRBD1. With 0 bases clipped from V and 8 bases from J, the junction kept 7 bases outside the gene matches. CDR3 length equals 17 residues. Germline-derived CDR1 and CDR2 are SGHTA and FQGTGA. The CDR3 sequence is CASSLTFRGQGYSPLHF. DNA of the CDR3: TGTGCCAGCAGCTTAACCTTTAGGGGACAGGGGTATTCACCCCTCCACTTT.

The CDR3 sequence is CASSQTSSGVTDTQYF. The DNA of the CDR3 is TGTGCCAGCAGCCAAACATCTAGCGGGGTCACAGATACGCAGTATTTT. The V and J genes are TRBV3-1 (or the pseudogene TRBV3-2) and TRBJ2-3, with 9 bases fitting TRBD2. V gave up 2 bases and J gave up 2 bases; unmatched junction bases: 5. The CDR3 covers 16 residues. Germline assignment: CDR1 LGHDT and CDR2 YNNKEL (reference sequence).

The genes are TRBV19 and TRBJ1-3; D unclear. V was clipped by 5 bases and J by 4 bases, with 6 bases between them. The CDR3 is 12 amino acids. CDR1 LNHDA and CDR2 SQIVND come from the germline V gene (reference sequence). CDR3 in amino acids: CASSLSGNTIYF. The CDR3 DNA reads as TGTGCCAGTAGTCTTAGCGGAAACACCATATATTTT. The entire variable domain, with the rest obtained from reference TRBV19 and TRBJ1-3, is as follows: DGGITQSPKYLFRKEGQNVTLSCEQNLNHDAMYWYRQDPGQGLRLIYYSQIVNDFQKGDIAEGYSVSREKKESFPLTVTSAQKNPTAFYLCASSLSGNTIYFGEGSWLTVV.

This chain connects TRBV6-2 or TRBV6-3 to TRBJ2-1; 10 bases agree with TRBD2. The V gene's germline CDR1 is MNHEY and CDR2 SVGEGT. The J segment lost 4 bases and the V segment lost 0 bases, leaving 9 bases of the junction unmatched. The CDR3 totals 18 residues. The CDR3 DNA is TGTGCCAGCAGTTACTCACGCGGTAGCGGGGGGACTTACAATGAGCAGTTCTTC. Its translation is CASSYSRGSGGTYNEQFF.

The CDR3 loop is CASSLVRDSDEKLFF. The CDR3 DNA is TGTGCCAGCAGCTTAGTTCGGGATTCAGATGAAAAACTGTTTTTT. The genes are TRBV7-2 and TRBJ1-4; D gene unclear. CDR3 size: 15 residues. Deletions cut 1 base from V and 6 bases from J, with 12 bases between. Looked up from germline, CDR1 is SGHTA and CDR2 is FQGNSA.

The table lists this clone with many counts. CDR3 sequence: CASATGVHTEAFF. CDR3 in DNA: TGTGCCAGCGCCACAGGGGTGCACACTGAAGCTTTCTTT. The rearrangement links TRBV19 to TRBJ1-1, with TRBD1 matching over 7 bases. CDR3 length equals 13 residues. Germline CDR1 reads LNHDA; CDR2 reads SQIVND (reference sequence). The ends lost 9 bases at V and 3 bases at J; junction bases unmatched: 7.

This sequence joins TRBV2 and TRBJ2-2, with 7 bases identical to TRBD2. There are 14 residues in the CDR3. Germline V gene data show CDR1 as SNHLY and CDR2 as FYNNEI. V lost 6 bases and J lost 5; bases outside the gene matches: 6. The CDR3 reads CASSRDYMTGELFF. Written as DNA, the CDR3 is TGTGCCAGCAGCCGGGACTACATGACCGGGGAGCTGTTTTTT.

V is TRBV4-3 and J is TRBJ1-5; 9 nucleotides line up with TRBD1. Per the germline V gene, CDR1 is LGHNA and CDR2 is YSLEER. The CDR3 extends over 15 amino acids. The V and J ends lost 2 bases and 4 bases, in that order; junction bases with no gene match: 3. The CDR3 nucleotides read TGCGCCAGCAGCCAATCGACAGGGGGGAATCAGCCCCAGCATTTT. This codes for CASSQSTGGNQPQHF.

The DNA of the CDR3 is TGTGCCAGCAGCTCATCAGACAGTTACAACACTGAAGCTTTCTTT. Its protein product is CASSSSDSYNTEAFF. V gene TRBV11-2 combines with J gene TRBJ1-1, with a tentative D call TRBD1 (5 bases). Looked up from germline, CDR1 is SGHAT and CDR2 is FQNNGV. Trimming shortened V by 4 bases and J by 2 bases, and 14 bases separated the two germline ends. The CDR3 extends over 15 amino acids.

The rearrangement uses TRBV5-1 and TRBJ1-4; 9 bases map to TRBD1. The J segment lost 8 bases and the V segment lost 4 bases, leaving 6 bases of the junction unmatched. CDR3 length equals 14 residues. The germline CDR1 and CDR2 sequences are SGHRS and YFSETQ. The CDR3 DNA follows: TGCGCCAGCAGCAAAGGACAGGGGAGAGAAAAACTGTTTTTT. Protein product: CASSKGQGREKLFF.

The DNA of the CDR3 is TGTGCCAGCAGCCTAAGGGGGCCGGGAGATACGCAGTATTTT. As protein: CASSLRGPGDTQYF. V usage is TRBV3-1 (or the pseudogene TRBV3-2) and J usage is TRBJ2-3; the match to TRBD1 covers 7 bases. This CDR3 is built from 14 residues. V lost 4 bases, J lost 5 bases, and 6 bases stayed unmatched. Germline V gene sequence: CDR1 LGHDT, CDR2 YNNKEL (reference sequence).

The J gene is TRBJ1-1, the V gene TRBV20-1, with TRBD1 identical over 8 bases. The CDR3 extends over 11 amino acids. Trimming took 6 bases from V and 6 from J; bases not matched to a gene: 3. Germline V CDR1 and CDR2: DFQATT, SNEGSKA (reference sequence). The CDR3 loop reads CSAETGAEAFF. CDR3 DNA: TGCAGTGCCGAGACAGGGGCTGAAGCTTTCTTT.

The CDR3 loop reads CASSSSGAQETQYF. CDR3 coding DNA: TGTGCCAGCAGCTCCTCAGGGGCTCAAGAGACCCAGTACTTC. The V gene is TRBV7-2, the J gene TRBJ2-5; maybe TRBD1 (6 bases). The CDR3 covers 14 residues. Germline V gene sequence: CDR1 SGHTA, CDR2 FQGNSA. Trimming removed 4 bases at V and 2 bases at J, with 11 bases between.

The chain has TRBV2 and TRBJ1-2; TRBD1 is a possible D gene (5 bases). V lost 4 bases and J lost 5, with 20 bases in between. The CDR3 spans 16 residues. Germline V CDR1 and CDR2: SNHLY, FYNNEI. CDR3 amino acids: CASSVNRGSPSYGYTF. In DNA form, the CDR3 reads TGTGCCAGCAGTGTGAACCGGGGGTCTCCTTCGTATGGCTACACCTTC.

V is TRBV12-5 and J is TRBJ1-1, with D unclear. V gave up 6 bases and J gave up 0 bases, with 11 bases separating them. The germline CDR1 and CDR2 sequences are LGHNT and FRNRAP. The CDR3 contains 14 residues. The CDR3 coding sequence is TGTGCTAGTGGGTTAGGACTGATGAACACTGAAGCTTTCTTT. Protein: CASGLGLMNTEAFF.

This clone was seen a handful of times. The chain recombines TRBV30 with TRBJ2-6, with D unresolved. This CDR3 has 16 residues. V was shortened by 4 bases and J by 0 bases, with 13 bases between the two germline ends. In germline, CDR1 is GTSNPN, CDR2 SVGIG (reference sequence). The CDR3 loop is CAWKGSGPSGANVLTF. The CDR3 nucleotides read TGTGCCTGGAAAGGATCAGGCCCCTCTGGGGCCAACGTCCTGACTTTC.

The chain recombines TRBV2 with TRBJ2-7; the D gene is possibly TRBD2 (6 bases). The CDR3 runs 11 residues. Looked up from germline, CDR1 is SNHLY and CDR2 is FYNNEI. Trimming shortened V by 7 bases and J by 6 bases, and 10 bases separated the two germline ends. CDR3 residues: CASNRDFEQYF. The CDR3 nucleotides are TGTGCCAGCAACCGGGACTTCGAGCAGTACTTC. Using reference TRBV2 and TRBJ2-7 for the parts outside the CDR3, the full variable domain is EPEVTQTPSHQVTQMGQEVILRCVPISNHLYFYWYRQILGQKVEFLVSFYNNEISEKSEIFDDQFSVERPDGSNFTLKIRSTKLEDSAMYFCASNRDFEQYFGPGTRLTVT.

This rearrangement joins TRBV27 to TRBJ1-1; 7 nucleotides agree with TRBD1. V was clipped by 3 bases and J by 11 bases; unmatched bases: 9. This CDR3 is built from 13 residues. Germline CDR1 and CDR2: MNHEY and SMNVEV (reference sequence). The CDR3 is CASSLNQGVHAFF. The CDR3 nucleotides are TGTGCCAGCAGTTTGAACCAGGGGGTACACGCTTTCTTT.

CDR3 nucleotide sequence: TGTGCCAGTGGCTCCCAGGGCGGGGACCAAGGGGATAGCAATCAGCCCCAGCATTTT. Protein: CASGSQGGDQGDSNQPQHF. The J gene is TRBJ1-5, the V gene TRBV19; a weak D match, TRBD1 (5 bases). Between the trimmed V and J ends, which lost 8 bases and 0 bases, there was a span of 26 bases. The CDR3 spans 19 residues. Germline assignment: CDR1 LNHDA and CDR2 SQIVND (reference sequence).

The rearrangement uses TRBV12-3 or TRBV12-4 and TRBJ1-1; no reliable D call. The CDR3 contains 13 residues. Trimming stripped 6 bases from V and 6 bases from J, with 14 bases between. The CDR3 DNA is TGTGCCAGCAGACAATTCCGTGTCCCTGAAGCTTTCTTT. Translated, it gives CASRQFRVPEAFF.

V gene TRBV5-1 combines with J gene TRBJ1-2; 8 bases line up with TRBD1. Trimming took 5 bases from V and 2 from J; bases not matched to a gene: 5. This CDR3 is 14 amino acids long. Germline V gene sequence: CDR1 SGHRS, CDR2 YFSETQ. This CDR3 reads CASSDRGSNYGYTF. In DNA form, the CDR3 reads TGCGCCAGCAGTGACAGGGGATCGAACTATGGCTACACCTTC.

The rearrangement joins TRBV19 to TRBJ1-1; D uncertain. Germline V gives CDR1 LNHDA, CDR2 SQIVND (reference sequence). The length of the CDR3 is 14 residues. V lost 2 bases to trimming and J lost 1 base, with 8 bases between them. CDR3 nucleotides: TGTGCCAGTAGTATAAATACAGAGAACACTGAAGCTTTCTTT. This gives the protein CASSINTENTEAFF.

This chain uses TRBV4-2 with TRBJ1-5; D might be TRBD1 (5 bases). The germline V gene has CDR1 LGHNA and CDR2 YNFKEQ. The V end lost 0 bases, the J end lost 5 bases, and 11 bases lay between the germline ends. There are 15 residues in the CDR3. CDR3 region: CASSQDLRGDQPQHF. The CDR3, as DNA: TGTGCCAGCAGCCAAGATCTACGGGGGGATCAGCCCCAGCATTTT.

In this sample, this clone turned up many times. The chain is built from TRBV15 and TRBJ1-1, with D uncertain. CDR3 length: 12 amino acids. Trimming stripped 1 base from V and 7 bases from J, with 7 bases between. Germline V CDR1 and CDR2: LNHNV, YYDKDF (reference sequence). CDR3 sequence: CATSRGGFEAFF. CDR3 coding DNA: TGTGCCACCAGCAGAGGAGGTTTTGAAGCTTTCTTT.

Only one count was recorded for this clone. The CDR3 reads CASSPGGTGVGYTF. CDR3 nucleotide sequence: TGTGCCAGCAGTCCCGGCGGGACAGGGGTCGGCTACACCTTC. The chain joins TRBV27 to TRBJ1-2; 10 bases are shared with TRBD1. This CDR3 has 14 residues. V shed 5 bases and J 8 bases; nucleotides not matched to a gene: 8. Germline V gene sequence: CDR1 MNHEY, CDR2 SMNVEV (reference sequence).

The chain combines TRBV29-1 with TRBJ2-7; D is uncertain. The CDR3 totals 11 residues. Germline values: CDR1 SQVTM, CDR2 ANQGSEA. Between the trimmed V and J ends, which lost 2 bases and 4 bases, there was a span of 6 bases. The CDR3: CSVEYLYEQYF. The CDR3 DNA reads TGCAGCGTTGAATATCTGTACGAGCAGTACTTC.

The rearrangement joins TRBV5-4 to TRBJ2-7; 9 bases agree with TRBD2. With 0 bases clipped from V and 12 bases from J, the junction kept 10 bases outside the gene matches. Germline CDR1 reads SGHNT; CDR2 reads YYREEE (reference sequence). The CDR3 covers 14 residues. CDR3 in amino acids: CASSLEAASGALYF. DNA for the CDR3: TGTGCCAGCAGCTTGGAGGCCGCTAGCGGGGCACTGTACTTC.

This clone was seen only once. The gene calls are TRBV24-1 and TRBJ2-1, with a possible D match to TRBD1 (5 bases). Germline CDR1 reads KGHDR; CDR2 reads SFDVKD. The CDR3 has 15 amino acids. The V end was cut by 2 bases, the J end by 5 bases, with 12 bases between. The CDR3 loop is CATSDSQGVNNEQFF. The CDR3 nucleotides are TGTGCCACCAGTGATTCGCAGGGCGTAAACAATGAGCAGTTCTTC.